These T cell receptor beta chains were read from a single sample in a study of blood T cell repertoires in COVID-19. TCRdb's table, derived via immunoSEQ multiplex PCR, lists solely in-frame clones and lacks some. This sample has around 200,000 clones; 89% occur once, and the top ten carry around 7%. Sequenced input: peripheral blood. The source is a man in his forties with acute or convalescent COVID-19. CDR3s include the opening cysteine and the closing phenylalanine or tryptophan. A D gene is named only where the DNA matches it firmly. Where a row states a size, it is once, few, many or the class of an expanded clone; other rows omit it.

V gene,J gene,D gene,clone size,CDR3 protein,CDR3 DNA
TRBV7-2,TRBJ2-3,-,once,CASSFYRVQDTQYF,TGTGCCAGCAGCTTTTATCGAGTTCAAGATACGCAGTATTTT
TRBV5-4,TRBJ1-3,TRBD1,-,CASSFGTASSGNTIYF,TGTGCCAGCAGCTTTGGGACAGCTAGCTCTGGAAACACCATATATTTT
TRBV5-1,TRBJ1-1,-,once,CASGSTGLNTEAFF,TGCGCCAGCGGGTCCACAGGGTTGAACACTGAAGCTTTCTTT
TRBV11-2,TRBJ2-7,TRBD1,-,CASSVTGDFSYEQYF,TGTGCCAGCAGCGTCACAGGGGATTTTTCCTACGAGCAGTACTTC
TRBV28,TRBJ2-5,-,-,CASSPIPRQETQYF,TGTGCCAGCAGTCCCATTCCGAGACAAGAGACCCAGTACTTC
TRBV7-9,TRBJ1-2,-,-,CASSLLSGDGYTF,TGTGCCAGCAGCTTACTTTCGGGGGATGGCTACACCTTC
TRBV7-2,TRBJ2-5,-,-,CASSLLDQETQYF,TGTGCCAGCAGCTTACTCGACCAAGAGACCCAGTACTTC
TRBV5-4,TRBJ2-3,TRBD2,-,CASSSGTSGTDTQYF,TGTGCCAGCAGCTCCGGGACTAGCGGCACAGATACGCAGTATTTT
TRBV10-3,TRBJ2-5,TRBD2,-,CAISPTSGGQETQYF,TGTGCCATCAGCCCGACTAGCGGGGGACAAGAGACCCAGTACTTC
TRBV6-1,TRBJ1-2,TRBD1,once,CASSARTGTGNYGYTF,TGTGCCAGCAGTGCAAGAACCGGGACAGGGAACTATGGCTACACCTTC
TRBV3-1/TRBV3-2,TRBJ1-3,TRBD1,-,CASSQPDRDSGNTIYF,TGTGCCAGCAGCCAACCCGACAGGGACTCTGGAAACACCATATATTTT
TRBV5-4,TRBJ2-7,TRBD1,-,CASSPNSGQGAYEQYF,TGTGCCAGCAGCCCCAACTCGGGACAGGGGGCCTACGAGCAGTACTTC
TRBV30,TRBJ1-2,-,-,CAWSVLLQPYGYTF,TGTGCCTGGAGTGTACTCCTACAGCCTTATGGCTACACCTTC
TRBV6-1,TRBJ1-1,-,-,CASSDVRGTEAFF,TGTGCCAGCAGTGACGTTAGGGGCACTGAAGCTTTCTTT
TRBV18,TRBJ1-5,TRBD1,-,CASSPGQYQHF,TGTGCCAGCTCACCGGGACAGTACCAGCATTTT
TRBV7-7,TRBJ2-1,-,-,CASSATGDNEQFF,TGTGCTAGCAGCGCGACAGGAGACAATGAGCAGTTCTTC
TRBV6-2/TRBV6-3,TRBJ1-1,-,-,CASSFSRNTEAFF,TGTGCCAGCAGTTTTAGCAGGAACACTGAAGCTTTCTTT
TRBV7-9,TRBJ2-6,-,-,CASRGHAAESSGANVLTF,TGTGCCAGCAGGGGACACGCCGCTGAGAGCTCTGGGGCCAACGTCCTGACTTTC
TRBV4-3,TRBJ2-3,TRBD2,once,CASSSTSGGASDTQYF,TGCGCCAGCAGCTCAACTAGCGGGGGGGCATCAGATACGCAGTATTTT
TRBV4-3,TRBJ1-1,-,once,CASSQERSTEAFF,TGCGCCAGCAGCCAAGAAAGGAGCACTGAAGCTTTCTTT
TRBV5-1,TRBJ2-1,-,-,CASSLVLTNNEQFF,TGCGCCAGCAGCTTGGTACTGACTAACAATGAGCAGTTCTTC
TRBV19,TRBJ2-2,-,-,CASSMGQATGELFF,TGTGCCAGTAGTATGGGGCAGGCCACCGGGGAGCTGTTTTTT
TRBV11-2,TRBJ2-7,TRBD2,-,CASSSGLAASYEQYF,TGTGCCAGCAGCTCGGGACTAGCGGCGTCCTACGAGCAGTACTTC
TRBV5-1,TRBJ1-4,-,-,CASSLGGTNEKLFF,TGCGCCAGCAGCTTGGGAGGTACTAATGAAAAACTGTTTTTT
TRBV29-1,TRBJ2-7,TRBD1,-,CSARQGLGEQYF,TGCAGCGCCCGACAGGGGCTGGGGGAGCAGTACTTC
TRBV30,TRBJ2-7,-,-,CAWSGRATYEQYF,TGTGCCTGGAGTGGCAGGGCCACCTACGAGCAGTACTTC
TRBV5-1,TRBJ1-1,-,-,CASSSPTLNTEAFF,TGCGCCAGCAGCTCCCCCACATTGAACACTGAAGCTTTCTTT
TRBV11-2,TRBJ1-1,-,few,CASSLGTQVNTEAFF,TGTGCCAGCAGCCTCGGGACTCAAGTGAACACTGAAGCTTTCTTT
TRBV6-1,TRBJ2-7,-,-,CASSTADEQYF,TGTGCCAGCAGTACAGCCGACGAGCAGTACTTC
TRBV11-2,TRBJ2-7,-,-,CASSFLTGSRDEQYF,TGTGCCAGCAGCTTTCTAACAGGGAGTAGGGACGAGCAGTACTTC
TRBV6-2/TRBV6-3,TRBJ1-5,-,-,CASSFRTVSNQPQHF,TGTGCCAGCAGTTTTAGGACAGTTAGCAATCAGCCCCAGCATTTT
TRBV10-3,TRBJ2-7,TRBD1,-,CAIRGPGQGPYEQYF,TGTGCCATCAGAGGACCGGGACAGGGGCCCTACGAGCAGTACTTC
TRBV15,TRBJ1-5,TRBD1,-,CATSRARDRVNQPQHF,TGTGCCACCAGCAGAGCCCGGGACAGGGTCAATCAGCCCCAGCATTTT
TRBV3-1/TRBV3-2,TRBJ2-7,-,-,CASSQDPYNYEQYF,TGTGCCAGCAGCCAAGATCCTTACAACTACGAGCAGTACTTC
TRBV28,TRBJ1-2,-,-,CAGGDVGGYTF,TGTGCTGGAGGGGATGTGGGTGGCTACACCTTC
TRBV7-2,TRBJ2-3,-,-,CASSLALAPTDTQYF,TGTGCCAGCAGCTTAGCCCTAGCTCCCACAGATACGCAGTATTTT
TRBV6-5,TRBJ2-2,-,-,CASSNSGTGELFF,TGTGCCAGCAGTAATTCGGGGACCGGGGAGCTGTTTTTT
TRBV21-1,TRBJ1-6,-,-,CASTKKGGTGYSPLHF,TGTGCCAGCACCAAAAAAGGGGGGACAGGATATTCACCCCTCCACTTT